The entry below describes one TCR beta chain. Its binding antigen is unknown. Nothing much larger sits one base from this clone, and base qualities are not available. The identical CDR3 is also encoded by other nucleotide sequences in the sample. The CDR3 regions of human TCRbeta chains were analyzed by immunosequencing. From the authors' description of their analysis: Repertoire TCRs were checked for matches against a reference library of SARS-CoV-2-specific TCRs that had been generated using the MIRA antigen-specificity platform. Breadth meant the fraction of unique TCRs that were SARS-CoV-2-associated, whereas depth meant the fraction of total T cells that were SARS-CoV-2-associated. Each spike-specific TCR was assigned to its reactive spike region and to a CD4 or CD8 class using the MIRA data. Log10-transformed breadth and depth values were compared by one-way ANOVA with Sidak's multiple comparisons tests. TCRdb carries this immuneACCESS record with in-frame sequences only. Its versions omit some clonotypes, under half of them owing to an unresolved V gene in the studies checked, with the rest unexplained. From that table come the V and J calls and clone size; the DNA was used to work out D and trimming. Here the sample has about 110,000 clones; 89% occur a single time. The ten largest clones take up roughly 3% of the sample.

The data are from a study of T cell responses to AZD1222 COVID-19 vaccine (dated by TCRdb to 2020 to 2022). Context from the whole study: A total of 240 or so trial participants underwent TCR sequencing, of whom about 210 had received two doses of AZD1222 and around 25 had received two doses of the MenACWY control vaccine. Enrollment into the trials was organized by age into subgroups of 18-55, 56-69 and 70-plus years, and those subgroups contained around 150, 28 and 57 TCR-sequenced participants, respectively. Results the study describes overall, beyond this receptor: CD4 TCRs associated with the vaccine covered the entire spike protein, and the dominant responses were in regions 160-218 and 743-854. Reportedly, close to half of the unique spike-specific TCRs recognized epitopes lying outside the regions that are mutated in the B.1.351 and B.1.1.7 variants. In the small 56-69-year group, the increase in depth fell short of significance, most likely because of low power. Most participants were white British and females outnumbered males, and the authors suggested that clonal diversity may have been underestimated. Conclusions about previously exposed vaccinees were limited because only a handful of AZD1222 recipients were SARS-CoV-2 seropositive at baseline. No day 14 peak-response samples were available, so repertoires were characterized only after the peak T cell response. A significant rise in spike-specific TCR breadth and depth was observed after two AZD1222 doses relative to day 0 and relative to MenACWY recipients.

CDR1 LGHNT and CDR2 FRNRAP were looked up in the germline V gene. Deletion took 5 bases off V and 0 bases off J, with a span of 7 bases between the germline ends. Spanning cysteine to phenylalanine, the CDR3 consists of 13 amino acids. Just the 39-base CDR3 DNA is kept, in frame starting at base 1. Read against the paper, the sample's time point label means: baseline before first vaccination. The sample's treatment or condition label, in plain terms: meningococcal conjugate vaccine given as trial control. Vaccinee samples came from UK trials COV001 and COV002, including a single-blind randomized controlled phase 2/3 trial of AZD1222 (ChAdOx1 nCoV-19) in healthy adults. For TCRbeta chain sequencing, PBMC samples from trial participants were taken at day 0 and at day 28 after the second dose.

The clonotype originates from an adult in good health. Source: peripheral blood, taken on day 0 of MenACWY control vaccination. The chain couples TRBV12-5 to TRBJ1-1; no D segment can be confidently identified. This receptor has the CDR3 CASGLGVNTEAFF. The sequenced DNA: TGTGCTAGTGGTCTCGGGGTGAACACTGAAGCTTTCTTT.